The sequence of this T cell receptor (beta chain) was determined in a study of cytomegalovirus exposure and HLA in healthy donors. The wider study: Assignment to the Caucasian-associated ancestry cluster applied to approximately 80% of the approximately 420 genotyped donors. Study results and caveats: Per a later analysis, 18,000 or so TCR beta sequences showed association with HLA alleles at 0.05 false discovery rate. TRBV6-2, TRBV6-3 and some other V segments were excluded as indistinguishable.

The CDR3 extends over 14 amino acids. CDR1 is SGHDT and CDR2 is YYEEEE in the germline V gene. V was clipped by 2 bases and J by 2 bases, with 10 bases between them. In the case of this clone: What it recognizes is unknown.

The PCR ran on 60 Vbeta and 13 Jbeta primers. Here immunoSEQ multiplex PCR was the method, and the copy in TCRdb shows in-frame clones only, minus some. The table shows a few hundred thousand clones, with 70% to 80% occurring only once. The receptor comes from a man aged 35 to 55 in good health and CMV-seronegative. Sequenced material: PBMCs. The V gene is TRBV5-6, the J gene TRBJ1-1; weak D call: TRBD1 (5 bases). CDR3 sequence: CASSFGGRNTEAFF. The CDR3 DNA is TGTGCCAGCAGCTTCGGGGGGAGAAACACTGAAGCTTTCTTT.